The 3 T cell receptor beta chains presented below share a single source sample, sequenced in a study of T cell repertoires in cytomegalovirus infection. The antigens of these receptors remain unknown. Via MiXCR, TCRdb re-called the reads, giving one row per CDR3 protein. The sample lists a few hundred thousand distinct CDR3 sequences; 20% to 25% were seen once. Sample: cultured PBMCs, taken from culture after CMV antigen stimulation. The receptors come from a human donor in good health (CMV status not recorded). Some clones in this sample may be carry-over from other donors' samples.

CDR3 nucleotides: TGCAGTGCTAGGGACAGGGTAACTCAGCCCCAGCATTTT. The encoded protein is CSARDRVTQPQHF. V and J are TRBV20-1 and TRBJ1-5, with TRBD1 matching over 8 bases. After removal of 3 bases from V and 6 bases from J, the junction contained 4 bases not matched to a gene. CDR1 is DFQATT and CDR2 is SNEGSKA in the germline V gene (reference sequence). The CDR3 totals 13 residues.

This chain joins TRBV7-3 and TRBJ1-6; 9 bases align to TRBD1. There are 14 residues in the CDR3. V trimming: 4 bases; J trimming: 10 bases; junction bases outside the gene matches: 5. Germline V CDR1 and CDR2: SGHTA, FQGTGA. CDR3 nucleotides: TGTGCCAGCAGCTCCGGACAGGGGAGCTCACCCCTCCACTTT. This sequence encodes CASSSGQGSSPLHF. The whole variable domain, filled in from reference TRBV7-3 and TRBJ1-6, reads GAGVSQTPSNKVTEKGKYVELRCDPISGHTALYWYRQSLGQGPEFLIYFQGTGAADDSGLPNDRFFAVRPEGSVSTLKIQRTERGDSAVYLCASSSGQGSSPLHFGNGTRLTVT.

This rearrangement joins TRBV7-2 to TRBJ2-3; TRBD2 matches at 13 bases. V was pared by 4 bases and J by 8 bases, with 9 bases of the junction left unmatched. The CDR3 consists of 16 residues. CDR1 SGHTA and CDR2 FQGNSA come from the germline V gene. The DNA of the CDR3 is TGTGCCAGCAGCTGGGGGACTAGCGGGGCCCGAGGTACGCAGTATTTT. It is translated as CASSWGTSGARGTQYF.